This T cell receptor (beta chain) was recovered during a study of blood T cell repertoires in COVID-19. Study information: Researchers got acute and convalescent COVID-19 samples from the United States, Italy and Spain.

This clone was picked up one time. Among Cohort 3 donors, those recovered had two negative PCRs, clearance, or symptom resolution. Trimming removed 1 base from V and 1 base from J, with 8 bases in between. The CDR3 sequence is 15 residues long. Germline V CDR1 and CDR2: SGHTA, FQGNSA. Per the original methods: Amplification of reference gene primers was used by the study to estimate nucleated cell counts. The data were produced by immunoSEQ multiplex PCR, yet TCRdb's version contains in-frame clones alone and is incomplete. V, J and clone size reflect that table, while D and trimming were determined from the DNA. The sample has over 200,000 clones, about 89% seen once.

The source of this sequence is a man aged 35 to 55 who had recovered from COVID-19. The chain uses TRBV7-2 and TRBJ1-5; D may be TRBD1 (5 bases). The sequencing input was PBMCs or T cells enriched from blood (not recorded which). The DNA for the CDR3 is TGTGCCAGCAGCTTAGAGGGGCAAAGCAATCAGCCCCAGCATTTT. Its protein product is CASSLEGQSNQPQHF.